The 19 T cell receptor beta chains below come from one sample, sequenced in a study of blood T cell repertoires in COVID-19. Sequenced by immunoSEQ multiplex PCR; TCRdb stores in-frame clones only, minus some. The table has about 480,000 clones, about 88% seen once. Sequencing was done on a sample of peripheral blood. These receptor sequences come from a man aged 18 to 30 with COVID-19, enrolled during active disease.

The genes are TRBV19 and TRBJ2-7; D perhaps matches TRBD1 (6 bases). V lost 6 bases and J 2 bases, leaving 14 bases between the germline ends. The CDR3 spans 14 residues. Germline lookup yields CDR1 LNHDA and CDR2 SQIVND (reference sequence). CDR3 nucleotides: TGTGCCAGTAGGACGGACAGATATCCCTACGAGCAGTACTTC. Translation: CASRTDRYPYEQYF.

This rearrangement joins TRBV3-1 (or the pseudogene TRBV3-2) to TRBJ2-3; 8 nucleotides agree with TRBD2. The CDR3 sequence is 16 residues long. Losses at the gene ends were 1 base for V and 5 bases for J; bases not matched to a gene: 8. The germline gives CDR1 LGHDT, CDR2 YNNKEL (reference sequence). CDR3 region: CASSQVRGGTRDTQYF. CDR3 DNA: TGTGCCAGCAGCCAAGTACGGGGGGGCACCCGAGATACGCAGTATTTT.

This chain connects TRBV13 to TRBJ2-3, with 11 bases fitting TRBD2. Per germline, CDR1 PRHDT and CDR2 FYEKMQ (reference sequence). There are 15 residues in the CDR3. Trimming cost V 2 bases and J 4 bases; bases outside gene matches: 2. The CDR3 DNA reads TGTGCCAGCAGCTTAACTAGCGGGAGAGCAGATACGCAGTATTTT. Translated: CASSLTSGRADTQYF.

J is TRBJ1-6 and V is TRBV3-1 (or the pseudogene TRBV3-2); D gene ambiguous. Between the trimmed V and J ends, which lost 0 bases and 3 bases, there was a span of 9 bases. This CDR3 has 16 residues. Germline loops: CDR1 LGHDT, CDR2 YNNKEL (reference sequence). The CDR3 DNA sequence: TGTGCCAGCAGCCAAGAGGGCACCAACTATAATTCACCCCTCCACTTT. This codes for CASSQEGTNYNSPLHF.

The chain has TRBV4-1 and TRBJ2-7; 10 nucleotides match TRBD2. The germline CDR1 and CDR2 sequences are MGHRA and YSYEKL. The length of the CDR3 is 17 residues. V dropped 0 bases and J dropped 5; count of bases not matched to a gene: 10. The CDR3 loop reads CASSQEPPLAGDHEQYF. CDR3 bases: TGCGCCAGCAGCCAAGAACCCCCTCTAGCGGGAGACCACGAGCAGTACTTC.

CDR3 bases: TGTGCCAGCAGTGAAGTGACAGGGGAAACTGAAGCTTTCTTT. Its protein is CASSEVTGETEAFF. The chain combines TRBV6-1 with TRBJ1-1, with 8 bases fitting TRBD1. The V gene's germline CDR1 is MNHNS and CDR2 SASEGT. V was pared by 1 base and J by 5 bases, with 3 bases of the junction left unmatched. The CDR3 covers 14 residues.

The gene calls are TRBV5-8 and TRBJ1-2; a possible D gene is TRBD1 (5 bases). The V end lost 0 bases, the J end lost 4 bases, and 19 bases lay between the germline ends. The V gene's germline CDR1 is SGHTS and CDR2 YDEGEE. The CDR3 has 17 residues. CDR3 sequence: CASSLEAGLVFGYGYTF. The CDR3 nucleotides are TGTGCCAGCAGCTTGGAAGCAGGGTTGGTTTTTGGCTATGGCTACACCTTC.

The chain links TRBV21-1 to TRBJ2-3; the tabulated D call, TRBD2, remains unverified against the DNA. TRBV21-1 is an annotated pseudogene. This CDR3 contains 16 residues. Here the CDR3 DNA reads TGTGCCAGCAGCTTTCAGCGGGAGCCCGGCACAGATACGCAGTATTTT. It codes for CASSFQREPGTDTQYF.

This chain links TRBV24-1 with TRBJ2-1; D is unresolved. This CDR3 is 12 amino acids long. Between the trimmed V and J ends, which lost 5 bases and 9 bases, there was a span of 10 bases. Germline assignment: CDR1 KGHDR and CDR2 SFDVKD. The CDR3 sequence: CATSVSSVEQFF. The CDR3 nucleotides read TGTGCCACCAGTGTTAGCAGCGTTGAGCAGTTCTTC.

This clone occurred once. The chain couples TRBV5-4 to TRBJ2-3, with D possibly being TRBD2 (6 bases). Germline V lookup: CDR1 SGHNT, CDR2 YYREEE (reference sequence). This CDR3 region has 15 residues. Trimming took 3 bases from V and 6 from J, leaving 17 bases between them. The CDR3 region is CASSSGVGGTDTQYF. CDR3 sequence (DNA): TGTGCCAGCAGCTCTGGAGTCGGAGGGACGGATACGCAGTATTTT. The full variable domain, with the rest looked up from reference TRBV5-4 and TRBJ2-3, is ETGVTQSPTHLIKTRGQQVTLRCSSQSGHNTVSWYQQALGQGPQFIFQYYREEENGRGNFPPRFSGLQFPNYSSELNVNALELDDSALYLCASSSGVGGTDTQYFGPGTRLTVL.

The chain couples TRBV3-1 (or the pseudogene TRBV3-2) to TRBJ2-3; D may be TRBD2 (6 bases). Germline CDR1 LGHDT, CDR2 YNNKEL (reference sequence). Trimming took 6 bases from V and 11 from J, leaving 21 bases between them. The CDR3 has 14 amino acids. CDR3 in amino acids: CASRRQGAGFEQYF. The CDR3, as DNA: TGTGCCAGCAGACGACAAGGTGCGGGGTTTGAGCAGTATTTT.

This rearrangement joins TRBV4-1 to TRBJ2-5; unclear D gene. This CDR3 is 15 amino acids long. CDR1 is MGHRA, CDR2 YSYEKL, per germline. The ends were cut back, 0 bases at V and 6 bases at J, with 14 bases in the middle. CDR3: CASSQEPLSAKTQYF. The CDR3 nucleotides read TGCGCCAGCAGCCAAGAGCCGTTGTCTGCGAAGACCCAGTACTTC.

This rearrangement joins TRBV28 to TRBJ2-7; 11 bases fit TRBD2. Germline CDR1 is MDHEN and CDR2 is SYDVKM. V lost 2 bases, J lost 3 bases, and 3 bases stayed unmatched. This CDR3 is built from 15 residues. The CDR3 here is CASSLATSGNYEQYF. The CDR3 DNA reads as TGTGCCAGCAGTTTAGCGACTAGCGGGAACTACGAGCAGTACTTC. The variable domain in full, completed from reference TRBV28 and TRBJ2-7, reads DVKVTQSSRYLVKRTGEKVFLECVQDMDHENMFWYRQDPGLGLRLIYFSYDVKMKEKGDIPEGYSVSREKKERFSLILESASTNQTSMYLCASSLATSGNYEQYFGPGTRLTVT.

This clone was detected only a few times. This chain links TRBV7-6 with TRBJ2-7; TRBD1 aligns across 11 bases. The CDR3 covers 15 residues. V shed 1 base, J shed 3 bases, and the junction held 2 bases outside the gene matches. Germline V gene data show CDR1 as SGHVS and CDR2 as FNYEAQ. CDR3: CASSLEGTGGYEQYF. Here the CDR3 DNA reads TGTGCCAGCAGCTTAGAAGGGACAGGGGGCTACGAGCAGTACTTC.

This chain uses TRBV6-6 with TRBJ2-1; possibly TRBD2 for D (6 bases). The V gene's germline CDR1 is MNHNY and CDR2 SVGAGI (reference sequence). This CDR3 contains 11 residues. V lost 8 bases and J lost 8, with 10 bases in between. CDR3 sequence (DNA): TGTGCCAGCGTCCGGGACTATGAGCAGTTCTTC. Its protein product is CASVRDYEQFF.

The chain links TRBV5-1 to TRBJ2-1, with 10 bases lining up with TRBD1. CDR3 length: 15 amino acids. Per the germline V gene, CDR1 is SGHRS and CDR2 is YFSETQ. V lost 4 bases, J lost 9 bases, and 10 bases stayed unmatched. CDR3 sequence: CASSTTGGRAGEQFF. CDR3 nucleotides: TGCGCCAGCAGCACGACAGGGGGCAGAGCAGGTGAGCAGTTCTTC.

The DNA for the CDR3 is TGCGCCAGCAGCGTTGACAGCAACACCGGGGAGCTGTTTTTT. The encoded protein is CASSVDSNTGELFF. The rearrangement uses TRBV5-1 and TRBJ2-2; possible D gene TRBD1, 5 bases. V gave up 4 bases and J gave up 2 bases, with 9 bases separating them. Germline CDR1 reads SGHRS; CDR2 reads YFSETQ. The CDR3 is 14 amino acids.

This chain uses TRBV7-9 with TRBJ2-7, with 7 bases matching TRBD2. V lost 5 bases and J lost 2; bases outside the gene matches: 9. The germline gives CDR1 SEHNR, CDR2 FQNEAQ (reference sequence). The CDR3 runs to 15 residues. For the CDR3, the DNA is TGTGCCAGCAGCACCTCTAGCGGCCCTACCTACGAGCAGTACTTC. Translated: CASSTSSGPTYEQYF. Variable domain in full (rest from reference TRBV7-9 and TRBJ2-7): DTGVSQNPRHKITKRGQNVTFRCDPISEHNRLYWYRQTLGQGPEFLTYFQNEAQLEKSRLLSDRFSAERPKGSFSTLEIQRTEQGDSAMYLCASSTSSGPTYEQYFGPGTRLTVT.

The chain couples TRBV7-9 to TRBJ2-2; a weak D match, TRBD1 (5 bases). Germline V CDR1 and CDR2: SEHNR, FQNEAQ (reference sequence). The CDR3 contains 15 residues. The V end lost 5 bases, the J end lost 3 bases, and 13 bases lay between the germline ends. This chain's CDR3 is CASSPGHPDTGELFF. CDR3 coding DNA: TGTGCCAGCAGCCCCGGACACCCTGACACCGGGGAGCTGTTTTTT.